This T cell receptor (beta chain) was sequenced in a study of blood T cell repertoires in COVID-19. Study overall: PBMCs, B-cell-depleted T cells, or T cells provided the cDNA or gDNA that made up the material.

This table comes from immunoSEQ multiplex PCR, and its TCRdb copy is limited to in-frame clones, with some not included. Counted here are roughly 290,000 clones, 90% occurring once; the ten biggest clones make up under 7%. Looked up from germline, CDR1 is GTSNPN and CDR2 is SVGIG (reference sequence). The ends were cut back, 2 bases at V and 1 base at J, with 6 bases in the middle. The CDR3 runs 13 residues. The chain has TRBV30 and TRBJ2-1; D gene unclear. The receptor comes from a woman in her twenties or thirties with COVID-19, enrolled during active disease. The specimen sequenced was peripheral blood. The CDR3 DNA reads TGTGCCTGGAGTCCCGGTTCCTACAATGAGCAGTTCTTC. Residues: CAWSPGSYNEQFF.